This TCR beta chain comes out of a study of blood T cell repertoires in COVID-19. Across the study: PBMCs, B-cell-depleted T cells, or T cells provided the cDNA or gDNA that made up the material.

Those who participated ranged in age from roughly 18 to 100 years and resided in 20 to 25 US areas. Participants' reported clinical history set cohort assignment. In the original workflow: For nucleated cells, counts were estimated from reference gene primer amplification. Measured with immunoSEQ multiplex PCR; TCRdb has only the in-frame clones, and not every one. The D gene and trimming were derived from the DNA, and the V and J assignments and clone size from that table. The table shows a few hundred thousand clones, with 91% occurring only once. Germline V gives CDR1 LNHDA, CDR2 SQIVND (reference sequence). The CDR3 has 18 amino acids. Trimming removed 3 bases from V and 1 base from J, with 18 bases in between.

Sequencing input: PBMCs or T cells enriched from blood (not recorded which). The sequence was collected from a human donor in a cohort exposed to, infected with or recovered from COVID-19 (not recorded which). The donor label of this sample is uncertain. The chain carries TRBV19 and TRBJ1-4; D is possibly TRBD1 (6 bases). CDR3 amino acids: CASSMTPAGEGTNEKLFF. In DNA form, the CDR3 reads TGTGCCAGTAGTATGACCCCCGCAGGGGAGGGAACTAATGAAAAACTGTTTTTT.